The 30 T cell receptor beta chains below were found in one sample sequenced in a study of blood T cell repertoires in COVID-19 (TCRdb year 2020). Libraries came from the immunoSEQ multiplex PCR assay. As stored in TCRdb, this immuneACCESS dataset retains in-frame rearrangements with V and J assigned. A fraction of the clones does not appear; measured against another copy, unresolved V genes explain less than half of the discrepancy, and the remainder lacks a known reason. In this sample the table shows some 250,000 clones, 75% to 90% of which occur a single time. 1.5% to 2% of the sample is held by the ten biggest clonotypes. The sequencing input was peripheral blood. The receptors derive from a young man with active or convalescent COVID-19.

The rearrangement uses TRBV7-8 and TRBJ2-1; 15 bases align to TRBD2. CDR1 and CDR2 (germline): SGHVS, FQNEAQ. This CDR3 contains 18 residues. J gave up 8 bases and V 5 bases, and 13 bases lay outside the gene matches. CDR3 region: CASSRFVGLAGGQDEQFF. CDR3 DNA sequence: TGTGCCAGCAGCCGGTTTGTTGGACTAGCGGGGGGGCAGGATGAGCAGTTCTTC.

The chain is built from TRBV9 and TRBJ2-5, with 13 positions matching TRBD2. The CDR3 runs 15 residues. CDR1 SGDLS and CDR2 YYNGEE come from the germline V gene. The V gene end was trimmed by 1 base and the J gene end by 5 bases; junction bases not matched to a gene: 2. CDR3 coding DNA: TGTGCCAGCAGCGTAACTAGCGGGGGGGTTGAGACCCAGTACTTC. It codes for CASSVTSGGVETQYF.

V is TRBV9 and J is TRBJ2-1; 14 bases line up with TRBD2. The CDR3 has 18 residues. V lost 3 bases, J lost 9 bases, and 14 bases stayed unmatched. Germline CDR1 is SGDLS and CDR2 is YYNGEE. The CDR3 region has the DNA TGTGCCAGCAGCGGAACATCGGGGACTAGCGGGGGAAAGGGTGAGCAGTTCTTC. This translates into CASSGTSGTSGGKGEQFF.

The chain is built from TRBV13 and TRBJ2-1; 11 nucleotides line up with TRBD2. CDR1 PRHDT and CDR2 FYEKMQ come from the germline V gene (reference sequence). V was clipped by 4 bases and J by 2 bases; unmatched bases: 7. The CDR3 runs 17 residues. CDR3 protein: CASSSRWGLAAYNEQFF. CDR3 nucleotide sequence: TGTGCCAGCAGCTCCCGTTGGGGACTAGCGGCCTACAATGAGCAGTTCTTC.

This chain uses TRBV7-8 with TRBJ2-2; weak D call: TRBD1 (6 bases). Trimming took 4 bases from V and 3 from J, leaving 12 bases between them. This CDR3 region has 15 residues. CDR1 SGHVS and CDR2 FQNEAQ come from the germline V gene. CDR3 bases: TGTGCCAGCAGCTCAACAGGGTCCCACACCGGGGAGCTGTTTTTT. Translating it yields CASSSTGSHTGELFF. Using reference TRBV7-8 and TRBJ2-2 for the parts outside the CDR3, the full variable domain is GAGVSQSPRYKVAKRGQDVALRCDPISGHVSLFWYQQALGQGPEFLTYFQNEAQLDKSGLPSDRFFAERPEGSVSTLKIQRTQQEDSAVYLCASSSTGSHTGELFFGEGSRLTVL.

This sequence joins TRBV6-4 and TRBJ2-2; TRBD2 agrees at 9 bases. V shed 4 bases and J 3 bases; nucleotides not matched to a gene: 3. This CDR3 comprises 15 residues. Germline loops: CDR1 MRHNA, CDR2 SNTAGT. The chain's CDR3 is CASSATSGYTGELFF. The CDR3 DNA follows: TGTGCCAGCAGTGCGACTAGCGGATACACCGGGGAGCTGTTTTTT.

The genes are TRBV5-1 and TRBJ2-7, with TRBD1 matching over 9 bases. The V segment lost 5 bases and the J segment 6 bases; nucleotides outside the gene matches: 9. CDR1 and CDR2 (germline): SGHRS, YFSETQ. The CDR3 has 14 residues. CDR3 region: CASRQQGATGEQYF. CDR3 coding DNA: TGCGCCAGCAGACAACAGGGGGCAACGGGCGAGCAGTACTTC.

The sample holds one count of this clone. The CDR3 nucleotides read TGTGCCAGCAGCTCGGACAGTGACTATGGCTACACCTTC. It specifies CASSSDSDYGYTF. V and J are TRBV5-6 and TRBJ1-2; TRBD1 might be the D (6 bases). The CDR3 runs 13 residues. V lost 3 bases and J lost 3, with 9 bases in between. The germline V gene encodes CDR1 SGHDT and CDR2 YYEEEE.

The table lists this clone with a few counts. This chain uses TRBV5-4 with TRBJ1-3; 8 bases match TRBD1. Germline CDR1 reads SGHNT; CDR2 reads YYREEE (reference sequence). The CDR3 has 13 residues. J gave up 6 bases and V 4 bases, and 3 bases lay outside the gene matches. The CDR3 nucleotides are TGTGCCAGCAGCATTCAGGGGGCAAACACCATATATTTT. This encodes CASSIQGANTIYF.

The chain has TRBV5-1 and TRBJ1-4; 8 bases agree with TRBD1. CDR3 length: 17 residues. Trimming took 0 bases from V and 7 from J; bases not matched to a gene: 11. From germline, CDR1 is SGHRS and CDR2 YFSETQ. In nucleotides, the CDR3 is TGCGCCAGCAGCTTGGAGTGGCAGGGGGCCGTGGGTGAAAAACTGTTTTTT. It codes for CASSLEWQGAVGEKLFF.

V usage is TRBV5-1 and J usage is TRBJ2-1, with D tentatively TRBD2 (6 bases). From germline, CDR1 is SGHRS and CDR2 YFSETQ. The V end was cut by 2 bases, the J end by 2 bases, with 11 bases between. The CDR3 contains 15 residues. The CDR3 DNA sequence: TGCGCCAGCAGCTTCATTAGCGGACCCTACAATGAGCAGTTCTTC. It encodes CASSFISGPYNEQFF.

The CDR3 region is CASSLAQGYDEQFF. CDR3 in DNA: TGCGCCAGCAGCTTGGCGCAGGGTTACGATGAGCAGTTCTTC. V is TRBV5-1 and J is TRBJ2-1; D might be TRBD1 (5 bases). The V end lost 0 bases, the J end lost 8 bases, and 12 bases lay between the germline ends. The CDR3 consists of 14 residues. The germline gives CDR1 SGHRS, CDR2 YFSETQ.

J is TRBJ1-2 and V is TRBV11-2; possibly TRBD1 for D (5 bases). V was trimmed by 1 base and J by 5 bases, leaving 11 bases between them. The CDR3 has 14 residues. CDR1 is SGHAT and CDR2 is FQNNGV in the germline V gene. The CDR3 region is CASSLGQSAYGYTF. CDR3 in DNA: TGTGCCAGCAGCTTAGGACAGTCCGCATATGGCTACACCTTC.

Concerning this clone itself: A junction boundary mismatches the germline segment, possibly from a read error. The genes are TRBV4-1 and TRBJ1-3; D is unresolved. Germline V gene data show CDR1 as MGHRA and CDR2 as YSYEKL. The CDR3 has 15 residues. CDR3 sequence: CVSSFQLGSGNTIYF. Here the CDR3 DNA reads TGCGTCAGCAGCTTTCAACTAGGCTCTGGAAACACCATATATTTT.

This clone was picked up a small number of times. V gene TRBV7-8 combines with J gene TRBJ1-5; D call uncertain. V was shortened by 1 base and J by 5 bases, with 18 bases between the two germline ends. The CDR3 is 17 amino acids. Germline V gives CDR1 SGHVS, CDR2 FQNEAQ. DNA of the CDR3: TGTGCCAGCAGCTTAGGTGGTGGCAACCCGCCCGATCAGCCCCAGCATTTT. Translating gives CASSLGGGNPPDQPQHF.

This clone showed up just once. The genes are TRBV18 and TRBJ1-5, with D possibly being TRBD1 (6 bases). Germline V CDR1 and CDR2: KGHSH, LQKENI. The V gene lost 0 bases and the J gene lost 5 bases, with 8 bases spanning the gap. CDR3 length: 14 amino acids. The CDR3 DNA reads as TGTGCCAGCTCACCACCGGACAGACATCAGCCCCAGCATTTT. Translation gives CASSPPDRHQPQHF.

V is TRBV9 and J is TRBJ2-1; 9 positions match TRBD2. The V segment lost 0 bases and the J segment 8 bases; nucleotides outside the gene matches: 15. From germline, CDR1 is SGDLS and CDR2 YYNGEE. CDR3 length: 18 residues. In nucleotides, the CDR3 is TGTGCCAGCAGCGTAGATTATTTGGCGGGGGGGCGGTCGGATGAGCAGTTCTTC. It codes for CASSVDYLAGGRSDEQFF. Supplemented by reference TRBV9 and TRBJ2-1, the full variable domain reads DSGVTQTPKHLITATGQRVTLRCSPRSGDLSVYWYQQSLDQGLQFLIQYYNGEERAKGNILERFSAQQFPDLHSELNLSSLELGDSALYFCASSVDYLAGGRSDEQFFGPGTRLTVL.

CDR3 nucleotide sequence: TGTGCCAGTAGTAGAGGACAGGGGGGGACTAATGAAAAACTGTTTTTT. Encoded protein: CASSRGQGGTNEKLFF. The gene calls are TRBV19 and TRBJ1-4; TRBD1 aligns across 10 bases. This CDR3 is built from 16 residues. Germline V gene lookup returns CDR1 LNHDA and CDR2 SQIVND (reference sequence). The trim removed 4 bases at V and 2 bases at J, leaving 4 bases unmatched.

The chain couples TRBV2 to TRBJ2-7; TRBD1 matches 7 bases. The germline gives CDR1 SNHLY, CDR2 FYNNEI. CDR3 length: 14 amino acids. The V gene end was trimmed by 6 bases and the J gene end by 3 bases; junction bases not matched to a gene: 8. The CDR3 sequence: CASSTTGDDYEQYF. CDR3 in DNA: TGTGCCAGCAGCACCACAGGGGACGACTACGAGCAGTACTTC.

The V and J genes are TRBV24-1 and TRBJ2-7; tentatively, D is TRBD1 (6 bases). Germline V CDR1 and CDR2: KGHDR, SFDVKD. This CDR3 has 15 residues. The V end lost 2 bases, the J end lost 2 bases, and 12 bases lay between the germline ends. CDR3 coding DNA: TGTGCCACCAGTGATTCTTCGACAGGTACCTACGAGCAGTACTTC. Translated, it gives CATSDSSTGTYEQYF.

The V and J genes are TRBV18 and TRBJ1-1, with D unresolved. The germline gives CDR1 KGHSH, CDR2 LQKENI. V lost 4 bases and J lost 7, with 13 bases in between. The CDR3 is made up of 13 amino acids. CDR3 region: CASSLAPKSEAFF. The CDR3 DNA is TGTGCCAGCTCACTGGCCCCAAAAAGTGAAGCTTTCTTT.

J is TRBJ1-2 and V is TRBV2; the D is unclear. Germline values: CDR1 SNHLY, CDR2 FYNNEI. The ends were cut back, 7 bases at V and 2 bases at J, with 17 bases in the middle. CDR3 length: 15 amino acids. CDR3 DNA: TGTGCCAGCATGCCCGAGGCAGCCGTGAACTATGGCTACACCTTC. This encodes CASMPEAAVNYGYTF.

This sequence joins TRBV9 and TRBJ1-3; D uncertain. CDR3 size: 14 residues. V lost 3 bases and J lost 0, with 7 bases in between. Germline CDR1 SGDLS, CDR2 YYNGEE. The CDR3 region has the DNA TGTGCCAGCAGCGGAGCATCCTCTGGAAACACCATATATTTT. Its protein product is CASSGASSGNTIYF.

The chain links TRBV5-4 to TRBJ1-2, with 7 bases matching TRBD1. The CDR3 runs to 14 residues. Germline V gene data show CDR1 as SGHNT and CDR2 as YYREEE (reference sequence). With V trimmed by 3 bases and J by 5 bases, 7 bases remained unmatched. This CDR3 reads CASSSNDRAYGYTF. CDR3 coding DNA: TGTGCCAGCAGCTCGAATGACAGGGCGTATGGCTACACCTTC.

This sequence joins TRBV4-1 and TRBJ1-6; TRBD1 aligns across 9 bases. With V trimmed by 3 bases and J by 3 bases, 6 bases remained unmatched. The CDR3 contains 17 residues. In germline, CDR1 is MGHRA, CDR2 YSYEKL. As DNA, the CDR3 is TGCGCCAGCAGCCAGACCACAGGGGGCGACTATAATTCACCCCTCCACTTT. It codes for CASSQTTGGDYNSPLHF.

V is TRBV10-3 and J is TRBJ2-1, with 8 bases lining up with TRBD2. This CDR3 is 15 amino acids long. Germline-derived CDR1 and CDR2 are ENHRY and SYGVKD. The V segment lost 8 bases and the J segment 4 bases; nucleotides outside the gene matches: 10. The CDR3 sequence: CAIGQGGGPYNEQFF. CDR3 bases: TGTGCCATCGGGCAAGGCGGGGGGCCTTACAATGAGCAGTTCTTC.

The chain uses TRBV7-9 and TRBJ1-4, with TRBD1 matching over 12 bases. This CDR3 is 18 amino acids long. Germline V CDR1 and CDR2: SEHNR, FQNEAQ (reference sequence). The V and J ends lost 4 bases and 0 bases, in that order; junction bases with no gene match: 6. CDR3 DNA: TGTGCCAGCAGCTCCGGGACAGGGGGCCCTACAACTAATGAAAAACTGTTTTTT. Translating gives CASSSGTGGPTTNEKLFF.

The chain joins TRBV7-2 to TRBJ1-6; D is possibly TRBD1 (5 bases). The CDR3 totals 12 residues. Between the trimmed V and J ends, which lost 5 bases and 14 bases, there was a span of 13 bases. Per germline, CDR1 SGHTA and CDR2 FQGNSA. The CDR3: CASSLTASSLHF. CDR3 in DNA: TGTGCCAGCAGCCTGACAGCTAGTTCCCTCCACTTT. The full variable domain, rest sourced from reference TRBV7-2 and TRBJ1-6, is GAGVSQSPSNKVTEKGKDVELRCDPISGHTALYWYRQSLGQGLEFLIYFQGNSAPDKSGLPSDRFSAERTGGSVSTLTIQRTQQEDSAVYLCASSLTASSLHFGNGTRLTVT.

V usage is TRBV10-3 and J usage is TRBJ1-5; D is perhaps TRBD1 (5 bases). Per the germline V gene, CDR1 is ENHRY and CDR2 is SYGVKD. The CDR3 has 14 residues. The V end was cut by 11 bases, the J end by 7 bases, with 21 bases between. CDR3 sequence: CASSREDSIQPQHF. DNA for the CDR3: TGTGCCTCATCCAGGGAAGATTCGATACAGCCCCAGCATTTT.

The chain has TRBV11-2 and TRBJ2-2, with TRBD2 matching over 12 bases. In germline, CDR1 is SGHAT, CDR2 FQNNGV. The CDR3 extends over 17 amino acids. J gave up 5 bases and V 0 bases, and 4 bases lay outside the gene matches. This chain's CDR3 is CASSLDVGTSGTGELFF. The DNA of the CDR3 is TGTGCCAGCAGCTTAGACGTAGGGACTAGCGGGACCGGGGAGCTGTTTTTT.